Here is one TCR beta chain with its context. Under the authors' procedure: Cell counts per sample came from amplifying reference gene primers. Sequenced by immunoSEQ multiplex PCR; TCRdb stores in-frame clones only, minus some. V and J calls and clone size are as listed in that table; D and trimming were resolved from the DNA. The data show 350,000 to 450,000 clones, roughly four fifths seen once. This sample is part of a study of blood T cell repertoires in COVID-19. Unmatched junction bases numbered 10, after V lost 4 bases and J lost 1 base. Germline CDR1 SGHRS, CDR2 YFSETQ. The CDR3 runs 16 residues. Participants' reported clinical history set cohort assignment.

What was sequenced was PBMCs or T cells enriched from blood (not recorded which). The sequence came from a woman between 50 and 59 years old who had recovered from COVID-19. This rearrangement joins TRBV5-1 to TRBJ1-2, with 7 positions matching TRBD1. DNA for the CDR3: TGCGCCAGCAGCCCATATAGACAGGGAGGTAACTATGGCTACACCTTC. Translation gives CASSPYRQGGNYGYTF.